The rows below give T cell receptor beta chains drawn from one sample of a study of cytomegalovirus exposure and HLA in healthy donors. Assay used: immunoSEQ multiplex PCR; TCRdb lists only in-frame clones, some missing. The sample has 150,000 to 200,000 clones; about four fifths are singletons. The sample was PBMCs. The receptors were gathered from a man in his thirties or forties in good health and CMV-seropositive. Each CDR3 is given with its conserved first and last residue. The D gene is left open where the match is weak. Not every row has a clone size; where given, it reads once, few, many or a size class.

D gene: TRBD2
J gene: TRBJ2-3
clone size: -
V gene: TRBV7-2
CDR3 protein: CASSPSRILAGVGDTQYF
CDR3 DNA: TGTGCCAGCAGCCCCTCCCGAATACTAGCGGGAGTTGGAGATACGCAGTATTTT

D gene: -
J gene: TRBJ2-1
clone size: -
V gene: TRBV27
CDR3 protein: CASSLDSSYNEQFF
CDR3 DNA: TGTGCCAGCAGTCTTGACAGCTCCTACAATGAGCAGTTCTTC

D gene: TRBD2
J gene: TRBJ2-7
clone size: once
V gene: TRBV14
CDR3 protein: CASRAGDTYEQYF
CDR3 DNA: TGTGCCAGCAGAGCGGGAGACACCTACGAGCAGTACTTC

D gene: -
J gene: TRBJ1-6
clone size: few
V gene: TRBV30
CDR3 protein: CAWSISGVSPLHF
CDR3 DNA: TGTGCCTGGAGCATATCGGGAGTGTCACCCCTCCACTTT

D gene: TRBD1
J gene: TRBJ1-1
clone size: few
V gene: TRBV18
CDR3 protein: CASSPPLTGGGGTEAFF
CDR3 DNA: TGTGCCAGCTCACCACCGTTAACAGGGGGCGGAGGCACTGAAGCTTTCTTT

D gene: TRBD2
J gene: TRBJ2-1
clone size: -
V gene: TRBV6-1
CDR3 protein: CASSEADGSGSYNEQFF
CDR3 DNA: TGTGCCAGCAGTGAAGCCGACGGTAGCGGGAGTTACAATGAGCAGTTCTTC

D gene: -
J gene: TRBJ2-5
clone size: -
V gene: TRBV5-1
CDR3 protein: CASSLSREETQYF
CDR3 DNA: TGCGCCAGCAGCTTGAGCAGGGAAGAGACCCAGTACTTC

D gene: -
J gene: TRBJ1-5
clone size: once
V gene: TRBV28
CDR3 protein: CASTNRVYNQPQHF
CDR3 DNA: TGTGCCAGCACAAACAGGGTTTACAATCAGCCCCAGCACTTT

D gene: -
J gene: TRBJ2-7
clone size: -
V gene: TRBV30
CDR3 protein: CAWSGPYMTYEQYF
CDR3 DNA: TGTGCCTGGAGTGGGCCGTATATGACCTACGAGCAGTACTTC

D gene: -
J gene: TRBJ2-2
clone size: -
V gene: TRBV7-2
CDR3 protein: CASSINRVGGELFF
CDR3 DNA: TGTGCCAGCAGCATAAACAGGGTGGGCGGGGAGCTGTTTTTT

D gene: -
J gene: TRBJ2-3
clone size: -
V gene: TRBV7-8
CDR3 protein: CASRFVGALSTDTQYF
CDR3 DNA: TGTGCCAGCAGGTTCGTTGGAGCTCTTAGCACAGATACGCAGTATTTT

D gene: -
J gene: TRBJ1-1
clone size: -
V gene: TRBV4-3
CDR3 protein: CASSQDQGLNTEAFF
CDR3 DNA: TGCGCCAGCAGCCAAGATCAGGGCTTGAACACTGAAGCTTTCTTT

D gene: -
J gene: TRBJ2-7
clone size: once
V gene: TRBV7-3
CDR3 protein: CASSTGRGPRGEQYF
CDR3 DNA: TGTGCCAGCAGCACCGGGAGGGGGCCCCGAGGCGAGCAGTACTTC

D gene: TRBD2
J gene: TRBJ2-1
clone size: -
V gene: TRBV10-2
CDR3 protein: CASSSYRTSGRVNEQFF
CDR3 DNA: TGCGCCAGCAGTTCTTACCGGACTAGCGGGAGGGTCAATGAGCAGTTCTTC

D gene: -
J gene: TRBJ2-2
clone size: -
V gene: TRBV10-1
CDR3 protein: CASSEIAETGELFF
CDR3 DNA: TGCGCCAGCAGTGAAATCGCCGAGACCGGGGAGCTGTTTTTT

D gene: -
J gene: TRBJ2-6
clone size: -
V gene: TRBV11-2
CDR3 protein: CASRAVGGGANVLTF
CDR3 DNA: TGTGCCAGCAGGGCCGTTGGGGGCGGGGCCAACGTCCTGACTTTC

D gene: -
J gene: TRBJ2-7
clone size: once
V gene: TRBV6-4
CDR3 protein: CASNATRAYEQYF
CDR3 DNA: TGTGCCAGCAATGCGACAAGAGCCTACGAGCAGTACTTC

D gene: TRBD1
J gene: TRBJ2-5
clone size: -
V gene: TRBV7-9
CDR3 protein: CSSSPEGGLQETQYF
CDR3 DNA: TGTTCCAGCAGCCCAGAAGGGGGCCTCCAAGAGACCCAGTACTTC

D gene: -
J gene: TRBJ1-2
clone size: -
V gene: TRBV11-2
CDR3 protein: CASSLNNNYGYTF
CDR3 DNA: TGTGCCAGCAGCTTAAACAATAACTATGGCTACACCTTC

D gene: -
J gene: TRBJ1-1
clone size: -
V gene: TRBV6-1
CDR3 protein: CASTHRERDTEAFF
CDR3 DNA: TGTGCCAGCACCCACAGGGAGAGGGACACTGAAGCTTTCTTT

D gene: -
J gene: TRBJ2-2
clone size: -
V gene: TRBV10-2
CDR3 protein: CASSEGIGVGELFF
CDR3 DNA: TGCGCCAGCAGTGAGGGGATCGGGGTTGGGGAGCTGTTTTTT

D gene: TRBD2
J gene: TRBJ2-7
clone size: few
V gene: TRBV5-6
CDR3 protein: CASSWTSGGVPAEQYF
CDR3 DNA: TGTGCCAGCAGCTGGACTAGCGGGGGAGTTCCTGCCGAGCAGTACTTC

D gene: TRBD1
J gene: TRBJ2-6
clone size: -
V gene: TRBV11-3
CDR3 protein: CASSLGDSSGANVLTF
CDR3 DNA: TGTGCCAGCAGCTTAGGGGACAGCTCTGGGGCCAACGTCCTGACTTTC

D gene: -
J gene: TRBJ1-1
clone size: -
V gene: TRBV6-6
CDR3 protein: CASSYPEGSPEAFF
CDR3 DNA: TGTGCCAGCAGTTACCCGGAGGGGTCGCCCGAAGCTTTCTTT

D gene: TRBD1
J gene: TRBJ2-2
clone size: -
V gene: TRBV12-5
CDR3 protein: CASGLASRQGWTGELFF
CDR3 DNA: TGTGCTAGTGGTTTGGCGAGTCGACAGGGGTGGACCGGGGAGCTGTTTTTT

D gene: -
J gene: TRBJ1-1
clone size: -
V gene: TRBV28
CDR3 protein: CASSLETDSMNTEAFF
CDR3 DNA: TGTGCCAGCAGTTTGGAGACGGACAGCATGAACACTGAAGCTTTCTTT

D gene: TRBD2
J gene: TRBJ2-7
clone size: -
V gene: TRBV11-2
CDR3 protein: CASSLGPGGIAYEQYF
CDR3 DNA: TGTGCCAGCAGCTTAGGACCGGGGGGGATTGCCTACGAGCAGTACTTC

D gene: -
J gene: TRBJ1-1
clone size: few
V gene: TRBV5-1
CDR3 protein: CASSLVASLNTEAFF
CDR3 DNA: TGCGCCAGCAGCTTGGTTGCCAGTCTGAACACTGAAGCTTTCTTT

D gene: TRBD1
J gene: TRBJ1-1
clone size: -
V gene: TRBV7-2
CDR3 protein: CASSLGRGLTEAFF
CDR3 DNA: TGTGCCAGCAGCTTAGGCAGGGGGCTGACTGAAGCTTTCTTT

D gene: -
J gene: TRBJ1-2
clone size: -
V gene: TRBV21-1
CDR3 protein: CASSKGCTGINYGYTF
CDR3 DNA: TGTGCCAGCAGCAAAGGGTGCACAGGGATAAACTATGGCTACACCTTC

D gene: TRBD1
J gene: TRBJ1-2
clone size: few
V gene: TRBV25-1
CDR3 protein: CASSGSQGARYGYTF
CDR3 DNA: TGTGCCAGCAGTGGATCACAGGGGGCGCGCTATGGCTACACCTTC

D gene: TRBD1
J gene: TRBJ2-1
clone size: few
V gene: TRBV5-1
CDR3 protein: CASSRDRTYNEQFF
CDR3 DNA: TGCGCCAGCAGCAGGGACAGAACCTACAATGAGCAGTTCTTC

D gene: TRBD2
J gene: TRBJ2-5
clone size: -
V gene: TRBV4-2
CDR3 protein: CASSQGLAAWTQYF
CDR3 DNA: TGTGCCAGCAGCCAAGGACTAGCGGCTTGGACCCAGTACTTC